The TCR beta chain described here comes from a study of beta chain features in type 1 diabetes. Study findings and constraints: The influence of HLA type on TCRB rearrangement stayed undetermined. All four CD4+ subsets from Type 1 diabetes patients carried moderately but significantly shorter TCRB CDR3s.

Expressed TCRB transcripts were sequenced, since all the RNA that had been isolated was reverse transcribed. Clones were read by immunoSEQ multiplex PCR, and TCRdb kept only the in-frame ones, dropping some. The sample holds hundreds of thousands of clones; roughly a tenth are singletons and the top ten take around 1%. On this clone itself: Antigen unknown.

This CDR3 has 12 residues. Germline CDR1 is LNHNV and CDR2 is YYDKDF (reference sequence). The V end was cut by 10 bases, the J end by 2 bases, with 11 bases between. The chain links TRBV15 to TRBJ1-1; D not resolved. The sequence was obtained from a man aged 25 to 45 with type 1 diabetes. Sequenced: central memory CD4+ T cells from blood. Here the CDR3 DNA reads TGTGCCATTGGCCGCGGAAACACTGAAGCTTTCTTT. It is translated as CAIGRGNTEAFF.